This TCR beta chain was observed in a study of OX40 agonist ivuxolimab in advanced cancers. Germline CDR1 and CDR2: MNHNY and SVGAGI (reference sequence). J lost 4 bases, V lost 1 base, and 7 bases had no gene match. This CDR3 is built from 16 residues. Findings of the study overall: Clonal expansion was seen in CD4+ and CD8+ blood T cells by week 6 at 0.1 to 3.0 mg/kg.

TCRdb's copy holds only in-frame clones and misses some; the assay was immunoSEQ multiplex PCR. The sample consists of approximately 98,000 clones, less than 95% of them appearing once. On this clone itself: Its specificity is unknown.

The V and J genes are TRBV6-6 and TRBJ1-3; TRBD1 aligns across 7 bases. The TCR was taken from an adult with an advanced solid tumor such as melanoma, head and neck, liver or kidney cancer. The specimen was CD4+ or CD8+ T cells sorted from blood, collected in a trial of the OX40 agonist ivuxolimab. The CDR3 DNA is TGTGCCAGCAGTTACTGGAGTGGGACAGACGGAAACACCATATATTTT. Translation: CASSYWSGTDGNTIYF.